The 22 T cell receptor beta chains presented below share a single source sample, sequenced in a study of T cells in Graves' hyperthyroidism and ophthalmopathy. Amplification yielded TCR beta CDR3 regions, with RNA transcripts as the source. A set of HTBI primers served as the primers for a first-round RT-PCR of the TCR CDR3. TCRdb re-called the multiplex PCR reads through MiXCR, storing one row per CDR3 protein. The data show about 290,000 distinct CDR3 sequences, approximately 12% seen once. Source material: blood. These receptors all come from a woman in her 30s with Graves' hyperthyroidism that later progressed to Graves' ophthalmopathy.

J is TRBJ1-5 and V is TRBV3-1; 8 bases are a match to TRBD1. J was trimmed by 6 bases and V by 4 bases; bases with no gene match: 11. Germline V lookup: CDR1 LGHDT, CDR2 YNNKEL (reference sequence). This CDR3 contains 16 residues. CDR3 region: CASSRTRDRLFQPQHF. The CDR3 DNA reads as TGTGCCAGCAGCCGGACCCGGGACAGGTTGTTTCAGCCCCAGCATTTT.

The table lists this clonotype with many counts. The V gene is TRBV7-3, the J gene TRBJ2-1; D possibly corresponds to TRBD2 (6 bases). V shed 5 bases and J shed 5 bases, with 13 bases lying between them. CDR1 and CDR2 from the germline V gene are SGHTA and FQGTGA. The CDR3 has 14 amino acids. The CDR3 DNA reads as TGTGCCAGCAGCCGGGACTCTGTGGACAATGAGCAGTTCTTC. This codes for CASSRDSVDNEQFF.

The rearrangement joins TRBV12-3 or TRBV12-4 to TRBJ2-1; 11 bases fit TRBD2. With V trimmed by 5 bases and J by 8 bases, 23 bases remained unmatched. The CDR3 is 20 residues long. CDR3 sequence reads: CASSRTGGPPTSGRGYEQFF. The CDR3 nucleotides read TGTGCCAGCAGTCGAACAGGGGGCCCTCCTACTAGCGGGAGAGGGTATGAGCAGTTCTTC.

The chain is built from TRBV9 and TRBJ2-3; unclear D gene. With the DNA end fitting TRBJ1-5 better, the J assignment may be wrong. CDR1 is SGDLS and CDR2 is YYNGEE in the germline V gene. The CDR3 runs to 18 residues. CDR3 coding DNA: TGTGCCAGCAGCCCCCGGGTACGTCTAGCGGGAGTCGAAGATACGCAGCATTTT. Its protein product is CASSPRVRLAGVEDTQHF.

This clonotype was seen a few times. The rearrangement uses TRBV4-2 and TRBJ2-7, with D perhaps matching TRBD1 or TRBD2 (5 bases each). Trimming pared 4 bases from V and 6 bases from J, leaving 22 bases between. Germline V gene data show CDR1 as LGHNA and CDR2 as YNFKEQ. The CDR3 spans 16 residues. The CDR3: CASSRPLGEGFAEQYF. The CDR3 region has the DNA TGTGCCAGCAGCCGTCCCCTGGGCGAGGGGTTCGCCGAGCAGTACTTC.

This clonotype appeared many times. The chain has TRBV18 and TRBJ2-2; weak D call: TRBD2 (6 bases). Germline CDR1 reads KGHSH; CDR2 reads LQKENI. This CDR3 contains 17 residues. The V end lost 0 bases, the J end lost 2 bases, and 13 bases lay between the germline ends. CDR3 nucleotide sequence: TGTGCCAGCTCACCACCTGGCGGAGGGTCAAACACCGGGGAGCTGTTTTTT. Its protein product is CASSPPGGGSNTGELFF.

This clonotype was picked up many times. V is TRBV30 and J is TRBJ2-4, with a tentative D call TRBD2 (5 bases). V lost 0 bases to trimming and J lost 7 bases, with 10 bases between them. CDR1 and CDR2 (germline): GTSNPN, SVGIG (reference sequence). There are 13 residues in the CDR3. CDR3 region: CAWSVRGVNIQYF. CDR3 nucleotides: TGTGCCTGGAGTGTCCGGGGAGTCAACATTCAGTACTTC.

This clonotype appeared many times. This chain uses TRBV20-1 with TRBJ2-3, with 8 bases identical to TRBD2. This CDR3 is 15 amino acids long. Germline V gene sequence: CDR1 DFQATT, CDR2 SNEGSKA (reference sequence). The V and J ends lost 2 bases and 2 bases, in that order; junction bases with no gene match: 6. DNA for the CDR3: TGCAGTGCTAGATTACTAGCGGAAATCACAGATACGCAGTATTTT. Its protein product is CSARLLAEITDTQYF.

This clonotype was observed many times. The chain joins TRBV7-9 to TRBJ2-3; the D call may be TRBD1 or TRBD2 (6 bases each). The V gene's germline CDR1 is SEHNR and CDR2 FQNEAQ (reference sequence). The CDR3 length is 15 residues. The V and J ends lost 0 bases and 8 bases respectively, with 15 bases between them. The DNA for the CDR3 is TGTGCCAGCAGCTTAGCGGAAGGGGGGATCGGTACGCAGTATTTT. It codes for CASSLAEGGIGTQYF.

This clonotype appeared many times. The chain has TRBV12-3 or TRBV12-4 and TRBJ1-5; no reliable D call. Trimming left V 3 bases short and J 5 bases short, with 11 bases between. CDR3 length: 14 amino acids. The CDR3 loop reads CASSFEGSYQPQHF. The CDR3 bases are TGTGCCAGCAGTTTTGAGGGCAGCTATCAGCCCCAGCATTTT.

The sample holds many counts of this clonotype. V usage is TRBV7-9 and J usage is TRBJ2-7, with D possibly called TRBD1 or TRBD2 (5 bases each). The length of the CDR3 is 12 residues. CDR1 and CDR2 (germline): SEHNR, FQNEAQ (reference sequence). V lost 3 bases to trimming and J lost 5 bases, with 8 bases between them. The CDR3 DNA follows: TGTGCCAGCAGCTTGGGGGTAAACGAGCAGTACTTC. This sequence encodes CASSLGVNEQYF. The variable domain in full, completed from reference TRBV7-9 and TRBJ2-7, reads DTGVSQNPRHKITKRGQNVTFRCDPISEHNRLYWYRQTLGQGPEFLTYFQNEAQLEKSRLLSDRFSAERPKGSFSTLEIQRTEQGDSAMYLCASSLGVNEQYFGPGTRLTVT.

There are many counts of this clonotype. J is TRBJ1-4 and V is TRBV6-2 or TRBV6-3; D remains ambiguous. Germline values: CDR1 MNHEY, CDR2 SVGEGT. There are 14 residues in the CDR3. V was trimmed by 7 bases and J by 2 bases, leaving 11 bases between them. CDR3 residues: CASNGRATNEKLFF. The DNA of the CDR3 is TGTGCCAGCAATGGTCGGGCCACTAATGAAAAACTGTTTTTT.

The sample holds many counts of this clonotype. The gene calls are TRBV30 and TRBJ1-4; D not resolved. The V gene's germline CDR1 is GTSNPN and CDR2 SVGIG (reference sequence). Trimming left V 1 base short and J 7 bases short, with 10 bases between. CDR3 length equals 13 residues. This CDR3 reads CAWSEQIGEKLFF. The DNA for the CDR3 is TGTGCCTGGAGTGAACAGATTGGTGAAAAACTGTTTTTT.

There are many counts of this clonotype. The V call is TRBV20-1, the J call TRBJ1-6; D gene unclear. Germline V CDR1 and CDR2: DFQATT, SNEGSKA (reference sequence). The CDR3 has 17 residues. Between the trimmed V and J ends, which lost 4 bases and 0 bases, there was a span of 16 bases. The CDR3 DNA is TGCAGTGCTACCGGTACCTCGGGGAGCTCCTATAATTCACCCCTCCACTTT. It is translated as CSATGTSGSSYNSPLHF.

This clonotype was seen at least ten times. The V and J genes are TRBV6-2 or TRBV6-3 and TRBJ2-3; 10 bases agree with TRBD2. The germline V gene encodes CDR1 MNHEY and CDR2 SVGEGT. CDR3 length: 18 amino acids. J lost 0 bases, V lost 5 bases, and 11 bases had no gene match. The CDR3 DNA reads TGTGCCAGCAGTCGAAGCACATGGACTAGCGGTAGCACAGATACGCAGTATTTT. Translated: CASSRSTWTSGSTDTQYF.

The rearrangement joins TRBV29-1 to TRBJ2-1; 11 bases match TRBD2. The trim removed 7 bases at V and 4 bases at J, leaving 12 bases unmatched. Germline assignment: CDR1 SQVTM and CDR2 ANQGSEA. CDR3 length equals 16 residues. CDR3 nucleotides: TGCAGCGCAGACCCTCCGACTAGCGGGGTGTACAATGAGCAGTTCTTC. Protein product: CSADPPTSGVYNEQFF.

The J gene is TRBJ2-2, the V gene TRBV19; D might be TRBD2 (5 bases). The CDR3 contains 15 residues. Germline V gives CDR1 LNHDA, CDR2 SQIVND (reference sequence). V lost 1 base, J lost 7 bases, and 13 bases lay in between. The CDR3 bases are TGTGCCAGTAGTATAGTCCGGGAACGGGGCGGGGAGCTGTTTTTT. It codes for CASSIVRERGGELFF.

The chain employs TRBV27 and TRBJ2-5; D is possibly TRBD1 (6 bases). Per the germline V gene, CDR1 is MNHEY and CDR2 is SMNVEV (reference sequence). CDR3 length: 16 residues. The V end was cut by 6 bases, the J end by 0 bases, with 17 bases between. The CDR3 DNA follows: TGTGCCAGCAGCCCCGGGGACACTGGGTACCAAGAGACCCAGTACTTC. Translation gives CASSPGDTGYQETQYF.

This clonotype was observed a single time. A much more abundant neighbour one base away suggests this may be a read error. This chain joins TRBV12-3 or TRBV12-4 and TRBJ2-1; a possible D gene is TRBD1 (6 bases). The CDR3 totals 17 residues. CDR3 in amino acids: CTSSHRVETKNYNEQFF. The CDR3 nucleotides read TGTACCAGCAGTCACAGGGTTGAAACTAAAAATTACAATGAGCAGTTCTTC.

The sample holds many counts of this clonotype. This rearrangement joins TRBV6-1 to TRBJ2-3; 11 bases match TRBD2. Germline assignment: CDR1 MNHNS and CDR2 SASEGT. This CDR3 region has 15 residues. Unmatched junction bases numbered 6, after V lost 5 bases and J lost 5 bases. The CDR3 spells CASSLLAGVEDTQYF. The CDR3 DNA sequence: TGTGCCAGCAGTTTACTAGCGGGAGTAGAAGATACGCAGTATTTT.

Comment on this clonotype: A much larger clone differs by one base, so this may be a read error. V is TRBV5-5 and J is TRBJ1-4; D perhaps matches TRBD1 (6 bases). The germline V and J ends were trimmed by 3 bases and 4 bases, with 13 bases remaining between them. The germline V gene has CDR1 SGHKS and CDR2 YYEKEE (reference sequence). This CDR3 spans 15 amino acids. The CDR3 nucleotides read TGTGCCAGCAGCTCCGCGACAGGACGTAATGAAAAACTGTTTTTT. It yields the protein CASSSATGRNEKLFF.

This clonotype has at least ten counts. The chain employs TRBV6-5 and TRBJ1-2; 7 positions agree with TRBD1. The CDR3 loop spans 15 amino acids. CDR1 MNHEY and CDR2 SVGAGI come from the germline V gene. V was pared by 0 bases and J by 8 bases, with 9 bases of the junction left unmatched. CDR3 nucleotide sequence: TGTGCCAGCAGTTACTCGCACAGGGGAAAAGTAGGCTACACCTTC. It encodes CASSYSHRGKVGYTF.